Detailed here is one T cell receptor (beta chain). Its specificity is not known. Assay execution proceeded at the deep level. Clones were read by immunoSEQ multiplex PCR, and TCRdb kept only the in-frame ones, dropping some. The sample yields millions of clones, about 95% seen once. Germline V CDR1 and CDR2: MGHRA, YSYEKL. Trimming shortened V by 1 base and J by 0 bases, and 10 bases separated the two germline ends. The CDR3 sequence is 15 residues long. This entry comes from a study of shared clonotypes between healthy human individuals. Regarding the study as a whole: Blood was the only sampled material, and tissue repertoires likely differ.

CD45RO-negative, CCR7-selected cells formed the naive CD8 fraction, which excluded terminally differentiated effector memory CD45RA+ cells. The TCR was taken from a man between 18 and 29 years old in good health. Source material: naive CD8+ T cells sorted from blood. The chain is built from TRBV4-1 and TRBJ2-7, with unresolved D. CDR3 protein: CASSQVPVNSYEQYF. The CDR3 DNA reads as TGCGCCAGCAGCCAAGTCCCGGTAAACTCCTACGAGCAGTACTTC.